This TCR beta chain was sequenced in a study of early T cells in non-severe SARS-CoV-2 infection. Overall study context: Chains from this unsorted whole-blood bulk RNA could not be paired.

General study points: Matching against VDJdb likely underestimated virus-specific expansions, favoring anti-spike CD8.

CDR1 is SGHTA, CDR2 FQGTGA, per germline. This CDR3 is 16 amino acids long. V lost 5 bases and J 0 bases, leaving 15 bases between the germline ends. This clonotype turned up a few times. Its target is not known. Unique molecular identifiers were added to individual cDNA molecules. TCRdb itself ran the 5' RACE reads through MiXCR, one entry per CDR3 protein. The sample has 80,000 or so distinct CDR3 sequences, roughly 13% seen once; the top ten hold approximately 3.3%. This clonotype was obtained from an adult who was a healthcare worker with PCR-confirmed SARS-CoV-2 infection or an uninfected control (not recorded which). Sequencing input: whole blood. The gene calls are TRBV7-3 and TRBJ2-3; D perhaps matches TRBD1 (5 bases). CDR3 nucleotide sequence: TGTGCCAGCAGCCAACAGGCAGCCTCTAGCACAGATACGCAGTATTTT. It encodes CASSQQAASSTDTQYF.